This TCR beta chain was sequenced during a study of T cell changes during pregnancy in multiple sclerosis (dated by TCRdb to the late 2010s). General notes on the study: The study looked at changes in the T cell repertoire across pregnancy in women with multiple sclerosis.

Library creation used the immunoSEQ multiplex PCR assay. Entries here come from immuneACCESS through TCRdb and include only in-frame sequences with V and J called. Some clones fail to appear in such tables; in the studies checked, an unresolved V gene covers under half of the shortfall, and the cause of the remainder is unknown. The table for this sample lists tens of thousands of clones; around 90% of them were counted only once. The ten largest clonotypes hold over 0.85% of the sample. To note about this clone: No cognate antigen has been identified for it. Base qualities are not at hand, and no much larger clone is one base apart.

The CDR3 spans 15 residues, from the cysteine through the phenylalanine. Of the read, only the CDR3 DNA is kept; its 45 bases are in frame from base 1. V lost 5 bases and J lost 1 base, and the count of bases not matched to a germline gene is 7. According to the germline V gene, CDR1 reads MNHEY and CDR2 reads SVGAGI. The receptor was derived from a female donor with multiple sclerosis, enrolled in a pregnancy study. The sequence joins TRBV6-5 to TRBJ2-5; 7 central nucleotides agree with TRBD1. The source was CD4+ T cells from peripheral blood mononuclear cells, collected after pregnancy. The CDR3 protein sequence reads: CASSIQQGIQETQYF. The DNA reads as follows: TGTGCCAGCAGTATCCAACAGGGGATCCAAGAGACCCAGTACTTC.